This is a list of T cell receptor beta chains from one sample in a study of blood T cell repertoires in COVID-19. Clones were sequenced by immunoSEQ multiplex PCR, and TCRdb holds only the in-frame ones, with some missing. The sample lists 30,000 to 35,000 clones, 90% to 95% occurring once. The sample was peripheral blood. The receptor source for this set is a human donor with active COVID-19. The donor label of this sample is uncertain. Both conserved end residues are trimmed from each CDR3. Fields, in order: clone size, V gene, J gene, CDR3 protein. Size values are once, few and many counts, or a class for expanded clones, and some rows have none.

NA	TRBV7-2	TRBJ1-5	ASSLYRGNQPQH
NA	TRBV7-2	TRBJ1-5	ASSLTGNQPQH
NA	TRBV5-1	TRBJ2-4	ASSARDGGSVAKNIQY
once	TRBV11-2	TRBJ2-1	ASSFRTGGYNEQF
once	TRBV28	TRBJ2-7	ASSGMTRSTYEQY
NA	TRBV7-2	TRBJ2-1	ASSSIAGGGGEQF
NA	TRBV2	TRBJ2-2	ASMFSGGRTGELF
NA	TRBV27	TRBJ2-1	ASSLRLAIEQF
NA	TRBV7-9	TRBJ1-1	ASSHGQGNTEAF
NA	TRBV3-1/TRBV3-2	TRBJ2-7	ASRRGLAETYEQY
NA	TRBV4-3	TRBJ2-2	ASSQSGRGIAGELF
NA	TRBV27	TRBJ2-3	ASSLGLFPPTDTISASGTQY
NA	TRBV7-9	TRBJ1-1	ASSPNSREAF
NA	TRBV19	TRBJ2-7	ASTSVGTGLYEQY
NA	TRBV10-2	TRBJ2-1	ASSGALTGEQF
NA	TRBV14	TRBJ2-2	ASSLKRGPNTGELF
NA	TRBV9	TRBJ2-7	ASSVGAAGEREQY
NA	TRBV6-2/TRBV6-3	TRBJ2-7	ASSPLGGGEQY
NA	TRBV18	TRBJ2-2	ASSPPAGGLYTGELF
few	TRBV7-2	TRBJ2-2	ASSPRTGGTGELF
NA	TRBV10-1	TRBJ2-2	ASSYSGELF
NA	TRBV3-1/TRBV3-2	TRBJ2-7	ASSRQRSSYEQY
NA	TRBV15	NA	ATSRAGGANYEQY
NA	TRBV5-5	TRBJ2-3	ASSLGLAGADTQY
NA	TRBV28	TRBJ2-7	ASSLRSEQY
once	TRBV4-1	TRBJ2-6	ASSHGPGGSGANVLT
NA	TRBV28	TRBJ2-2	ASSSLRTSGVFTGELF
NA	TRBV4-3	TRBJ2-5	ASSQDTSSGSQETQY
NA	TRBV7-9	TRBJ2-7	ASSPRTGRREQY
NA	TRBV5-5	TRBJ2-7	ASSANGDRRYEQY
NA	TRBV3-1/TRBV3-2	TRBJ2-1	ASTSGGPYNEQF
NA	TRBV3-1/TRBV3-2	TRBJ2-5	ASSQVHKPQETQY
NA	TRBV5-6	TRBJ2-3	ASSLGLAGGMDTQY
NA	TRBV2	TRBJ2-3	ASTTGGSDTQY
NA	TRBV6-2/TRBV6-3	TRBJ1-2	ASSQPGSSNYGYT
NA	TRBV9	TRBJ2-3	ASSVSGRPDTQY
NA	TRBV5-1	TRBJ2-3	ASSLGGGVSTDTQY